The 22 T cell receptor beta chains reported below all come from one sample, sequenced in a study of tumor and adjacent non-tumor tissue in lung cancer. RNA was extracted from bulk tissue without any cell sorting. A modified ARM-PCR protocol with three rounds of nested PCR amplified TCRbeta. TCRdb passed the multiplex PCR reads through MiXCR, listing each CDR3 protein once. The table includes 65,000 to 90,000 distinct CDR3 sequences, 65% to 90% detected once. Sequenced input: lung tumor tissue. These receptors came from a woman between 45 and 65 years old with non-small cell lung cancer.

Of note for this clonotype: Without the conserved terminal phenylalanine or tryptophan, this CDR3 likely stems from a read error. The V call is TRBV28, the J call TRBJ2-2; the D is unclear. The CDR3 runs to 12 residues. Germline-derived CDR1 and CDR2 are MDHEN and SYDVKM. As DNA, the CDR3 is TGTGCCAGCAGTTTTATCACCAGGGAGCTGTTTTAT. Translation gives CASSFITRELFY.

As for this clonotype: It is likely a read error, because the conserved phenylalanine at the end of the CDR3 is missing. The rearrangement uses TRBV29-1 and TRBJ2-2; possibly TRBD2 for D (6 bases). With 8 bases removed from V and 7 bases from J, the gap between germline ends came to 20 bases. Per germline, CDR1 SQVTM and CDR2 ANQGSEA. The CDR3 is 14 residues long. CDR3 loop: CSHKRGKGLGELFS. CDR3 nucleotide sequence: TGCAGCCATAAACGGGGGAAGGGCCTCGGGGAGCTGTTTTCT.

A remark on this clonotype: A junction boundary mismatches the germline segment, possibly from a read error. The genes are TRBV10-3 and TRBJ2-6; D is perhaps TRBD1 or TRBD2 (5 bases each). The CDR3 covers 17 residues. CDR1 is ENHRY, CDR2 SYGVKD, per germline. The CDR3 coding sequence is TGTGCCATCAGCGCAACCTCTCAGACCTCTGGGACCAATGTCCTGACTTTC. This encodes CAISATSQTSGTNVLTF.

With respect to this clonotype: Germline is not matched at one junction end, which may reflect a read error. The chain links TRBV28 to TRBJ2-1; maybe TRBD2 (6 bases). The CDR3 covers 14 residues. The V gene's germline CDR1 is MDHEN and CDR2 SYDVKM. The CDR3 bases are TGTGCCAGCATTCTGACAAGCGGGTACATTGAGCAGTTCTTT. Translating it yields CASILTSGYIEQFF.

This clonotype was seen a single time. This chain joins TRBV4-1 and TRBJ2-5; D is perhaps TRBD1 (7 bases). This CDR3 has 17 amino acids. V was shortened by 3 bases and J by 4 bases, with 21 bases between the two germline ends. Germline CDR1 is MGHRA and CDR2 is YSYEKL. CDR3: CASSHGGRGVERETQYF. CDR3 bases: TGCGCCAGCAGCCATGGTGGCAGGGGGGTGGAAAGAGAGACCCAGTACTTC.

This clonotype came up many times. A read error may explain this, as a much larger clone is one base away. The CDR3: CGARELSSSDLGEQFF. The CDR3 DNA is TGCGGTGCTAGAGAGTTGAGTAGCTCTGATCTCGGCGAGCAGTTCTTC. The chain carries TRBV20-1 and TRBJ2-1, with D unclear. Germline V gene lookup returns CDR1 DFQATT and CDR2 SNEGSKA (reference sequence). This CDR3 is 16 amino acids long.

The chain links TRBV6-1 to TRBJ2-5, with TRBD2 matching over 12 bases. V lost 4 bases, J lost 5 bases, and 14 bases stayed unmatched. CDR3 size: 18 residues. The germline V gene has CDR1 MNHNS and CDR2 SASEGT. The CDR3 DNA sequence: TGTGCCAGCAGTGGGTCCATCCCGGGACTAGCGGGTTGGGAGACCCAGTACTTC. Protein sequence: CASSGSIPGLAGWETQYF.

With regard to this clonotype: Sequence at one end of the junction differs from germline and may be a read error. The DNA for the CDR3 is TGCAGTGCTAGGACAAACGGCGAGCAATACTTT. The encoded protein is CSARTNGEQYF. V and J are TRBV20-1 and TRBJ2-7, with D unresolved. Per germline, CDR1 DFQATT and CDR2 SNEGSKA (reference sequence). The CDR3 is made up of 11 amino acids.

With regard to this clonotype: An end of the junction does not agree with germline; a read error may underlie this. CDR3 sequence reads: CSARLGLPHDEQIF. CDR3 in DNA: TGCAGTGCTAGATTGGGACTACCACACGATGAGCAAATCTTC. This chain links TRBV20-1 with TRBJ2-1; 7 bases are shared with TRBD2. CDR1 and CDR2 (germline): DFQATT, SNEGSKA (reference sequence). The length of the CDR3 is 14 residues.

Regarding this clonotype: Mismatch with germline at one junction end may stem from a read error. V gene TRBV11-2 combines with J gene TRBJ2-2, with D unclear. The germline CDR1 and CDR2 sequences are SGHAT and FQNNGV. The CDR3 extends over 14 amino acids. CDR3 region: CVSSIEQLSGELFF. CDR3 in DNA: TGTGTCAGCAGCATAGAACAATTAAGCGGGGAGCTGTTTTTT.

The rearrangement joins TRBV20-1 to TRBJ2-1; D possibly corresponds to TRBD2 (6 bases). This CDR3 is built from 15 residues. The V and J ends lost 3 bases and 7 bases respectively, with 19 bases between them. CDR1 DFQATT and CDR2 SNEGSKA come from the germline V gene (reference sequence). The DNA of the CDR3 is TGCAGTGCTAGGGCGACTAACGGGAGTGGAAATGAGCAGTTCTTC. This encodes CSARATNGSGNEQFF.

This clonotype showed up just a few times. A junction end diverges from the germline sequence, so it may reflect a read error. The rearrangement links TRBV6-5 to TRBJ1-6, with 7 nucleotides matching TRBD1. Germline loops: CDR1 MNHEY, CDR2 SVGAGI. The CDR3 consists of 14 residues. CDR3 in DNA: TGTGCCAGCAGACTACAGGGGACCAATCCACCCTTCCACTTT. Translated, it gives CASRLQGTNPPFHF.

This clonotype was detected only once. An end of the junction does not agree with germline; a read error may underlie this. The CDR3 here is CASTPEGGGSSCNEEFF. The CDR3 region has the DNA TGTGCCAGCACCCCAGAAGGCGGGGGAAGCTCCTGCAATGAGGAGTTCTTC. The V gene is TRBV11-2, the J gene TRBJ2-1, with 7 nucleotides matching TRBD2. CDR3 length equals 17 residues. Germline loops: CDR1 SGHAT, CDR2 FQNNGV. Variable domain in full (rest from reference TRBV11-2 and TRBJ2-1): EAGVAQSPRYKIIEKRQSVAFWCNPISGHATLYWYQQILGQGPKLLIQFQNNGVVDDSQLPKDRFSAERLKGVDSTLKIQPAKLEDSAVYLCASTPEGGGSSCNEEFFGPGTRLTVL.

With respect to this clonotype: A junction boundary mismatches the germline segment, possibly from a read error. The chain recombines TRBV20-1 with TRBJ2-3, with 10 bases identical to TRBD2. The CDR3 runs 17 residues. Germline V lookup: CDR1 DFQATT, CDR2 SNEGSKA (reference sequence). The chain's CDR3 is CSSRVGLAGALTDTQYF. CDR3 DNA sequence: TGCAGTTCTAGAGTAGGGCTAGCGGGGGCTCTTACAGATACGCAGTATTTT.

Comment on this clonotype: At one boundary the junction diverges from the germline segment, which might be a read error. V is TRBV6-2 or TRBV6-3 and J is TRBJ1-2, with TRBD1 matching over 8 bases. CDR1 is MNHEY and CDR2 is SVGEGT in the germline V gene. This CDR3 contains 14 residues. The CDR3 bases are TGTGCCAGCTGTTACCAGGGGGCGAGTTATGGCTACACCTTC. It specifies CASCYQGASYGYTF.

As concerns this clonotype: The conserved phenylalanine or tryptophan is not found at the CDR3 terminus, so this likely reflects a read error. Because the CDR3's place on the DNA is in doubt, the DNA is left out and the CDR3 is given as listed by TCRdb. This rearrangement joins TRBV20-1 to TRBJ2-1; the table's TRBD2 call for D was not verified on the DNA. The CDR3 numbers 12 amino acids, ends counted. The germline CDR1 and CDR2 sequences are DFQATT and SNEGSKA (reference sequence). The CDR3 loop is CSTRDTSGIPFL.

This clonotype was observed a single time. The CDR3 ends on some other residue instead of the conserved phenylalanine or tryptophan, so this is likely a read error. The genes are TRBV28 and TRBJ2-5, with no clear D. Trimming cost V 9 bases and J 1 base, with 18 bases left between them. This CDR3 spans 15 amino acids. Germline loops: CDR1 MDHEN, CDR2 SYDVKM. CDR3: CASSDTTQGQETQYL. The CDR3 nucleotides are TGTGCCAGTAGTGATACGACACAAGGCCAAGAGACCCAGTACCTC.

Points on this clonotype: At one end, the junction sequence differs from germline, possibly due to a read error. This chain links TRBV6-2 or TRBV6-3 with TRBJ2-1; 9 bases fit TRBD1. This CDR3 has 15 amino acids. Germline V CDR1 and CDR2: MNHEY, SVGEGT. The CDR3 DNA reads TGTGCCAGCAATTTGGGACAGGGAGGGTACGGTGAGGAGTTCTTC. Translation gives CASNLGQGGYGEEFF.

Comments on this clonotype: A read error may produce the germline difference seen at one junction end. J is TRBJ2-2 and V is TRBV12-3 or TRBV12-4; 7 bases are shared with TRBD2. The CDR3 length is 14 residues. In DNA, the CDR3 is TGTGCAAGCAGTGCCGCGGGGGTCGCCAGGGAGCTGTTTTTT. This translates into CASSAAGVARELFF.

Points on this clonotype: Without the conserved terminal phenylalanine or tryptophan, this CDR3 likely stems from a read error. This chain links TRBV29-1 with TRBJ1-3; no clear D gene. The CDR3 has 11 residues. The V gene's germline CDR1 is SQVTM and CDR2 ANQGSEA. The CDR3 reads CRVISGNAIYL. In DNA, the CDR3 is TGCCGCGTTATCTCTGGAAACGCCATATATTTA.

V gene TRBV24-1 combines with J gene TRBJ2-1; 9 bases are shared with TRBD2. The CDR3 contains 18 residues. From germline, CDR1 is KGHDR and CDR2 SFDVKD. Trimming took 11 bases from V and 3 from J; bases not matched to a gene: 19. CDR3 nucleotide sequence: TGTGCCATCAGCACCGGGACTAGCTGGAGTCCCCTCTACAATGAGCAGTTCTTC. Residues: CAISTGTSWSPLYNEQFF.

On this clonotype itself: Without the conserved terminal phenylalanine or tryptophan, this CDR3 likely stems from a read error. The chain employs TRBV4-1 and TRBJ2-3; D is unclear. Per the germline V gene, CDR1 is MGHRA and CDR2 is YSYEKL. The CDR3 extends over 15 amino acids. The CDR3: CANSQDKRSTDTQYS. The CDR3 coding sequence is TGCGCCAACAGCCAAGATAAGCGAAGCACAGATACGCAGTATTCT.